The 3 T cell receptor beta chains reported below all come from one sample, sequenced in a study of response to subunit inactivated influenza vaccine. TCRdb re-analysed the RT-PCR reads in MiXCR, keeping a single row per CDR3 protein. The data contain around 540,000 distinct CDR3 sequences, 12% of them singletons. The material was PBMCs from blood, obtained on the day of vaccination. These receptors came from a man aged 50 or older who received an inactivated influenza vaccine.

This clonotype was observed a handful of times. The chain joins TRBV11-2 to TRBJ1-1, with TRBD1 matching over 8 bases. Germline V gene data show CDR1 as SGHAT and CDR2 as FQNNGV. This CDR3 contains 18 residues. Losses at the gene ends were 5 bases for V and 0 bases for J; bases not matched to a gene: 14. In DNA form, the CDR3 reads TGTGCCAGCAGCCCTCGGGACAGGTATTACCTAATGAACACTGAAGCTTTCTTT. Encoded protein: CASSPRDRYYLMNTEAFF.

The V call is TRBV20-1, the J call TRBJ2-1; possibly TRBD2 for D (5 bases). CDR1 is DFQATT and CDR2 is SNEGSKA in the germline V gene (reference sequence). With 4 bases removed from V and 3 bases from J, the gap between germline ends came to 16 bases. This CDR3 has 15 residues. CDR3 sequence (DNA): TGCAGTGCTAAACCCCCCGCTAGCCGCTACAATGAGCAGTTCTTC. Amino acid sequence: CSAKPPASRYNEQFF.

In this sample, this clonotype turned up many times. This rearrangement joins TRBV4-2 to TRBJ2-1; D possibly corresponds to TRBD2 (6 bases). The germline V gene has CDR1 LGHNA and CDR2 YNFKEQ. Trimming pared 4 bases from V and 6 bases from J, leaving 13 bases between. This CDR3 contains 14 residues. The CDR3 region is CASSRETSRNEQFF. CDR3 DNA sequence: TGTGCCAGCAGCCGAGAGACTAGTCGCAATGAGCAGTTCTTC.